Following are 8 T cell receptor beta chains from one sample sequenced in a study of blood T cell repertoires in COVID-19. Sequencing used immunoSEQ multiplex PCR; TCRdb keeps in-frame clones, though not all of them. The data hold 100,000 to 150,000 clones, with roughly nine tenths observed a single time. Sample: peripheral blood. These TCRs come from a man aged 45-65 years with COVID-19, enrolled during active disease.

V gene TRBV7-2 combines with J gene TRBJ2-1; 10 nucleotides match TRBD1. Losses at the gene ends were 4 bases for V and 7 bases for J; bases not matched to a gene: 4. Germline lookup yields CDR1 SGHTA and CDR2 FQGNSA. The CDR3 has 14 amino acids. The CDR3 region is CASSSDRGRNEQFF. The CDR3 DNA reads TGTGCCAGCAGCTCGGACAGGGGGAGGAATGAGCAGTTCTTC.

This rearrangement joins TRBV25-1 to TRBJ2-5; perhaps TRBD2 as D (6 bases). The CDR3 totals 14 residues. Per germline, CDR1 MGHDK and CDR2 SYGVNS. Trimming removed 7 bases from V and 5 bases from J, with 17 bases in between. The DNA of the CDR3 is TGTGCCAGCACCGGGGAAGCCGGAGGGGAGACCCAGTACTTC. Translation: CASTGEAGGETQYF.

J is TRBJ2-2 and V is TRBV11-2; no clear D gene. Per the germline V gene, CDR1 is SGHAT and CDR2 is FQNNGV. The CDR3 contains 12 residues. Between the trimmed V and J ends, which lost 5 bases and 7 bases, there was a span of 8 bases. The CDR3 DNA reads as TGTGCCAGCAGCCAAAGCAACGGGGAGCTGTTTTTT. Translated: CASSQSNGELFF.

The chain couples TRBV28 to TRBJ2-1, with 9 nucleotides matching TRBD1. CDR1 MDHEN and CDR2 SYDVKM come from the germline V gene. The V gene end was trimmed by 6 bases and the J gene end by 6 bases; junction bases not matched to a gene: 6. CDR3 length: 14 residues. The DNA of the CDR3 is TGTGCCAGCAGCAGACAGGGGGAGGTCAATGAGCAGTTCTTC. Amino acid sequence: CASSRQGEVNEQFF.

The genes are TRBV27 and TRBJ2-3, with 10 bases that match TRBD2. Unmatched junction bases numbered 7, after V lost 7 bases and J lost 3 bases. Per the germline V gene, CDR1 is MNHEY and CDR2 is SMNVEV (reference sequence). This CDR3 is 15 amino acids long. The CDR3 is CASIVGLAATDTQYF. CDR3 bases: TGTGCCAGCATCGTCGGACTAGCGGCAACAGATACGCAGTATTTT.

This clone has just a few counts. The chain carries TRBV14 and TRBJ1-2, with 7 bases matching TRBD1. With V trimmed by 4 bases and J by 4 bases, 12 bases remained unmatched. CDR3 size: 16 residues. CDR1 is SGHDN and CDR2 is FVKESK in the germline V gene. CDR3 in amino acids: CASSPTGARISYGYTF. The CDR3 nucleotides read TGTGCCAGCAGCCCTACAGGGGCCCGCATCTCCTATGGCTACACCTTC.

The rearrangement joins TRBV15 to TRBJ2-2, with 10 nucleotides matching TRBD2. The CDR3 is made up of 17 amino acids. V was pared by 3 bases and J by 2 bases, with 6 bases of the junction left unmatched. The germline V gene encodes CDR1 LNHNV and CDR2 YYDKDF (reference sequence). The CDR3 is CATSRLPSGGNTGELFF. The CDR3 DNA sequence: TGTGCCACCAGCAGGCTTCCTAGCGGGGGCAACACCGGGGAGCTGTTTTTT.

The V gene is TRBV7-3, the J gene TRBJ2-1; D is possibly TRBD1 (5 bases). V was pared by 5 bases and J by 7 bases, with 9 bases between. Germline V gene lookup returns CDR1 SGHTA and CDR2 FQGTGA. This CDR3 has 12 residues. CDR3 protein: CASSNAGNEQFF. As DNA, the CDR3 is TGTGCCAGCAGCAACGCAGGGAATGAGCAGTTCTTC.